One sample yielded the 26 T cell receptor beta chains listed below, sequenced in a study of shared clonotypes between healthy human individuals. The table came from immunoSEQ multiplex PCR; TCRdb's copy has only in-frame clones and leaves some out. The sample gives roughly 2.5 million clones, around 94% of which show up once; under 0.15% is in the top ten. The sample comprised naive CD4+ T cells sorted from blood. Subset defined: CD45RA+ positively selected. These receptors all come from a man younger than 35 in good health.

In this sample, this clone turned up once. The V gene is TRBV10-3, the J gene TRBJ2-3; possible D gene TRBD2, 6 bases. The V gene's germline CDR1 is ENHRY and CDR2 SYGVKD. The V end was cut by 6 bases, the J end by 9 bases, with 16 bases between. This CDR3 region has 13 residues. The CDR3 loop reads CAIRRTIGSTQYF. The CDR3 coding sequence is TGTGCCATCAGACGGACTATAGGGAGCACGCAGTATTTT.

A single count supports this clone. V usage is TRBV21-1 and J usage is TRBJ2-7; TRBD1 is the table's D call, not checked against the DNA. TRBV21-1 is noted as a pseudogene. The CDR3 has 16 residues. The DNA for the CDR3 is TGTGCCAGCAGCCCCAGCCGAAGGACAGGGTCGAACGAGCAGTACTTC. Protein product: CASSPSRRTGSNEQYF.

For this clone: In the same sample, other DNA sequences code for this CDR3. The chain is built from TRBV2 and TRBJ2-2; perhaps TRBD1 as D (5 bases). The CDR3 length is 15 residues. Trimming removed 4 bases at V and 4 bases at J, with 13 bases between. The germline CDR1 and CDR2 sequences are SNHLY and FYNNEI. CDR3 in DNA: TGTGCCAGCAGTGGACAAGGGGCCGGCACCGGGGAGCTGTTTTTT. Protein product: CASSGQGAGTGELFF. The entire variable domain, with the rest obtained from reference TRBV2 and TRBJ2-2, is as follows: EPEVTQTPSHQVTQMGQEVILRCVPISNHLYFYWYRQILGQKVEFLVSFYNNEISEKSEIFDDQFSVERPDGSNFTLKIRSTKLEDSAMYFCASSGQGAGTGELFFGEGSRLTVL.

The chain joins TRBV6-1 to TRBJ1-5; D unclear. The V end lost 4 bases, the J end lost 5 bases, and 15 bases lay between the germline ends. Germline V lookup: CDR1 MNHNS, CDR2 SASEGT. The CDR3 loop spans 15 amino acids. The DNA for the CDR3 is TGTGCCAGCAGTGGCCCCATTTTTCGGGATCAGCCCCAGCATTTT. It specifies CASSGPIFRDQPQHF.

This clone was seen a single time. Here the CDR3 DNA reads TGTGCCAGCAGTTTGAGGACGACGAGCAACAATGAGCAGTTCTTC. It yields the protein CASSLRTTSNNEQFF. The V and J genes are TRBV27 and TRBJ2-1; D remains unclear. Germline-derived CDR1 and CDR2 are MNHEY and SMNVEV (reference sequence). The CDR3 length is 15 residues. With 3 bases removed from V and 5 bases from J, the gap between germline ends came to 14 bases.

The chain recombines TRBV19 with TRBJ2-3, with 8 bases matching TRBD2. Germline trimming cut 2 bases from V and 5 bases from J; bases unmatched to any gene: 18. CDR1 is LNHDA, CDR2 SQIVND, per germline (reference sequence). The length of the CDR3 is 19 residues. The chain's CDR3 is CASSIRSRTSPNREDTQYF. The CDR3 coding sequence is TGTGCCAGTAGTATACGCTCCAGGACTAGCCCTAACCGTGAAGATACGCAGTATTTT.

The chain couples TRBV5-1 to TRBJ2-1; perhaps TRBD2 as D (6 bases). Trimming left V 1 base short and J 1 base short, with 9 bases between. The CDR3 loop spans 15 amino acids. Germline-derived CDR1 and CDR2 are SGHRS and YFSETQ. The DNA of the CDR3 is TGCGCCAGCAGCTTGACCCTAGCGTCCTACAATGAGCAGTTCTTC. It specifies CASSLTLASYNEQFF.

About this clone itself: Other DNA sequences of this sample code for an identical CDR3. J is TRBJ1-4 and V is TRBV5-1, with D possibly matching TRBD1 (5 bases). CDR3 size: 15 residues. V lost 0 bases to trimming and J lost 3 bases, with 9 bases between them. Germline V gives CDR1 SGHRS, CDR2 YFSETQ. CDR3 DNA: TGCGCCAGCAGCTTGGGTGGGGGTCCTAATGAAAAACTGTTTTTT. It is translated as CASSLGGGPNEKLFF.

This sequence joins TRBV6-1 and TRBJ2-2; D perhaps matches TRBD1 (5 bases). The CDR3 totals 13 residues. V lost 7 bases to trimming and J lost 4 bases, with 10 bases between them. In germline, CDR1 is MNHNS, CDR2 SASEGT. CDR3 loop: CASIEQVTGELFF. DNA of the CDR3: TGTGCCAGCATCGAACAGGTCACCGGGGAGCTGTTTTTT.

Regarding this clone: The sample contains more than one DNA sequence encoding this CDR3. This chain joins TRBV4-1 and TRBJ1-5; 10 nucleotides match TRBD1. The germline V gene has CDR1 MGHRA and CDR2 YSYEKL. The J segment lost 4 bases and the V segment lost 3 bases, leaving 0 bases of the junction unmatched. The length of the CDR3 is 14 residues. As DNA, the CDR3 is TGCGCCAGCAGCCAGGGACAGGGGAATCAGCCCCAGCATTTT. Residues: CASSQGQGNQPQHF.

As for this clone: Additional DNA sequences in this sample encode the identical CDR3. V is TRBV7-2 and J is TRBJ2-7; D perhaps matches TRBD2 (6 bases). The germline V gene encodes CDR1 SGHTA and CDR2 FQGNSA. The V gene lost 5 bases and the J gene lost 3 bases, with 14 bases spanning the gap. The CDR3 has 14 amino acids. The CDR3 loop is CASSPRTGLYEQYF. The CDR3 region has the DNA TGTGCCAGCAGCCCAAGGACGGGACTCTACGAGCAGTACTTC.

This chain connects TRBV6-7 to TRBJ2-7; D tentatively reads TRBD1 or TRBD2 (5 bases each). TRBV6-7 is flagged as an ORF with uncertain function. V lost 2 bases and J 12 bases, leaving 11 bases between the germline ends. The CDR3 is 11 residues long. The CDR3 coding sequence is TGTGCCAGCAGTTACGGGGGTAGCATGTACTTC. Amino acid sequence: CASSYGGSMYF.

The V call is TRBV7-8, the J call TRBJ2-7, with TRBD2 identical over 12 bases. Germline V CDR1 and CDR2: SGHVS, FQNEAQ. J lost 5 bases, V lost 5 bases, and 4 bases had no gene match. The CDR3 is 14 amino acids. This CDR3 is CASSRTSGTHEQYF. CDR3 bases: TGTGCCAGCAGCCGGACTAGCGGGACCCACGAGCAGTACTTC. Drawing the rest from reference TRBV7-8 and TRBJ2-7, the complete variable domain is GAGVSQSPRYKVAKRGQDVALRCDPISGHVSLFWYQQALGQGPEFLTYFQNEAQLDKSGLPSDRFFAERPEGSVSTLKIQRTQQEDSAVYLCASSRTSGTHEQYFGPGTRLTVT.

The DNA for the CDR3 is TGCGCCAGCAGCCAAGAAACACTACTCACCGGGGAGCTGTTTTTT. As protein: CASSQETLLTGELFF. This rearrangement joins TRBV4-1 to TRBJ2-2; D unresolved. Germline values: CDR1 MGHRA, CDR2 YSYEKL. The CDR3 extends over 15 amino acids. Deletions cut 0 bases from V and 4 bases from J, with 9 bases between.

With respect to this clone: The sample holds other DNA sequences that translate to the same CDR3. The chain is built from TRBV5-1 and TRBJ1-4, with no clear D. Germline CDR1 and CDR2: SGHRS and YFSETQ. This CDR3 region has 14 residues. Trimming shortened V by 0 bases and J by 5 bases, and 8 bases separated the two germline ends. CDR3 protein: CASSLGQENEKLFF. As DNA, the CDR3 is TGCGCCAGCAGCTTGGGTCAGGAAAATGAAAAACTGTTTTTT. Based on the CDR3 plus reference TRBV5-1 and TRBJ1-4, the full variable domain is KAGVTQTPRYLIKTRGQQVTLSCSPISGHRSVSWYQQTPGQGLQFLFEYFSETQRNKGNFPGRFSGRQFSNSRSEMNVSTLELGDSALYLCASSLGQENEKLFFGSGTQLSVL.

J is TRBJ2-1 and V is TRBV6-4; 12 positions agree with TRBD2. Unmatched junction bases numbered 6, after V lost 8 bases and J lost 4 bases. Per the germline V gene, CDR1 is MRHNA and CDR2 is SNTAGT. This CDR3 region has 15 residues. In nucleotides, the CDR3 is TGTGCCAGCTCCCGGACTAGCGGGACTTACAATGAGCAGTTCTTC. This translates into CASSRTSGTYNEQFF.

This sequence joins TRBV5-1 and TRBJ2-7; 8 bases align to TRBD1. V shed 7 bases, J shed 0 bases, and the junction held 6 bases outside the gene matches. The CDR3 is made up of 14 amino acids. Germline V gene sequence: CDR1 SGHRS, CDR2 YFSETQ. The CDR3 bases are TGCGCCAGCTCTGGACAGGGAAGCTCCTACGAGCAGTACTTC. It codes for CASSGQGSSYEQYF.

The chain carries TRBV2 and TRBJ2-5; 10 nucleotides line up with TRBD2. After removal of 5 bases from V and 8 bases from J, the junction contained 14 bases not matched to a gene. This CDR3 spans 16 amino acids. CDR1 and CDR2 from the germline V gene are SNHLY and FYNNEI. CDR3 bases: TGTGCCAGCAGTCCTCAAGGACTAGCGGCTCTAGGTACCCAGTACTTC. Its translation: CASSPQGLAALGTQYF.

This chain connects TRBV18 to TRBJ1-3, with a possible D match to TRBD1 (5 bases). Germline loops: CDR1 KGHSH, CDR2 LQKENI. Between the trimmed V and J ends, which lost 3 bases and 4 bases, there was a span of 10 bases. The CDR3 is 14 residues long. CDR3 loop: CASSPGTIGNTIYF. Here the CDR3 DNA reads TGTGCCAGCTCACCGGGGACGATCGGAAACACCATATATTTT.

This rearrangement joins TRBV7-9 to TRBJ2-2; weak D call: TRBD2 (5 bases). CDR3 size: 14 residues. V was cut by 3 bases and J by 4 bases, with 9 bases left in between. Germline lookup yields CDR1 SEHNR and CDR2 FQNEAQ (reference sequence). The CDR3 protein is CASSFRGATGELFF. The CDR3 coding sequence is TGTGCCAGCAGCTTCCGGGGTGCCACCGGGGAGCTGTTTTTT. The full variable domain, rest sourced from reference TRBV7-9 and TRBJ2-2, is DTGVSQNPRHKITKRGQNVTFRCDPISEHNRLYWYRQTLGQGPEFLTYFQNEAQLEKSRLLSDRFSAERPKGSFSTLEIQRTEQGDSAMYLCASSFRGATGELFFGEGSRLTVL.

This rearrangement joins TRBV4-2 to TRBJ2-2; no firm D call. V lost 1 base and J lost 1, with 10 bases in between. The germline V gene has CDR1 LGHNA and CDR2 YNFKEQ. This CDR3 is 16 amino acids long. In nucleotides, the CDR3 is TGTGCCAGCAGCCAAGTCGACATAAAGAACACCGGGGAGCTGTTTTTT. It yields the protein CASSQVDIKNTGELFF.

The chain joins TRBV7-2 to TRBJ2-4; D might be TRBD2 (5 bases). CDR3 length: 14 amino acids. V dropped 5 bases and J dropped 1 base, with 9 bases sitting between them. Germline lookup yields CDR1 SGHTA and CDR2 FQGNSA. This CDR3 reads CASSPGVAKNIQYF. In nucleotides, the CDR3 is TGTGCCAGCAGCCCCGGGGTCGCCAAAAACATTCAGTACTTC. Using reference TRBV7-2 and TRBJ2-4 for the parts outside the CDR3, the full variable domain is GAGVSQSPSNKVTEKGKDVELRCDPISGHTALYWYRQSLGQGLEFLIYFQGNSAPDKSGLPSDRFSAERTGGSVSTLTIQRTQQEDSAVYLCASSPGVAKNIQYFGAGTRLSVL.

The rearrangement uses TRBV30 and TRBJ2-3; possible D gene TRBD1, 6 bases. V lost 2 bases to trimming and J lost 0 bases, with 12 bases between them. Germline-derived CDR1 and CDR2 are GTSNPN and SVGIG (reference sequence). This CDR3 is built from 15 residues. The CDR3 spells CAWSNGQISTDTQYF. CDR3 nucleotides: TGTGCCTGGAGTAATGGACAGATTAGCACAGATACGCAGTATTTT.

The rearrangement uses TRBV2 and TRBJ2-7; the D gene is possibly TRBD2 (5 bases). Germline V gene lookup returns CDR1 SNHLY and CDR2 FYNNEI. The CDR3 is 15 amino acids. The germline V and J ends were trimmed by 2 bases and 3 bases, with 14 bases remaining between them. Written as DNA, the CDR3 is TGTGCCAGCAGTGAAAGCGGAGGAGCCTTCTACGAGCAGTACTTC. The encoded protein is CASSESGGAFYEQYF.

The chain is built from TRBV30 and TRBJ1-4; D uncertain. CDR3 length: 13 amino acids. CDR1 is GTSNPN and CDR2 is SVGIG in the germline V gene (reference sequence). V dropped 0 bases and J dropped 8 bases, with 10 bases sitting between them. Here the CDR3 DNA reads TGTGCCTGGAGTGTAGACTTAGGGGAAAAACTGTTTTTT. Translation: CAWSVDLGEKLFF.

The J gene is TRBJ1-1, the V gene TRBV29-1, with 7 bases lining up with TRBD1. V dropped 6 bases and J dropped 5; count of bases not matched to a gene: 12. Germline values: CDR1 SQVTM, CDR2 ANQGSEA. The CDR3 has 14 amino acids. The CDR3: CSVLTGWLGTEAFF. For the CDR3, the DNA is TGCAGCGTGCTGACAGGGTGGCTCGGGACTGAAGCTTTCTTT. The full variable domain, with the rest looked up from reference TRBV29-1 and TRBJ1-1, is SAVISQKPSRDICQRGTSLTIQCQVDSQVTMMFWYRQQPGQSLTLIATANQGSEATYESGFVIDKFPISRPNLTFSTLTVSNMSPEDSSIYLCSVLTGWLGTEAFFGQGTRLTVV.